Presented here are 8 T cell receptor beta chains from one specimen sequenced in a study of T cell clonality in common variable immunodeficiency. The repertoire was sequenced with immunoSEQ multiplex PCR; TCRdb's copy has only in-frame clones and lacks some. Listed for the sample are roughly 57,000 clones, none seen a single time. Material for sequencing was peripheral blood mononuclear cells. The receptor source for this set is a person aged 18 to 70 in good health.

This clone was recorded many times. The read gets to within 3 residues of the CDR3 end, and the germline J gene fills in the rest. At the DNA level, this CDR3 is encoded by other sequences in the same sample as well. This rearrangement joins TRBV7-9 to TRBJ1-1, with TRBD1 as a possible D gene (5 bases). Germline V gene lookup returns CDR1 SEHNR and CDR2 FQNEAQ (reference sequence). The length of the CDR3 is 13 residues. V was shortened by 1 base and J by 3 bases, with 6 bases between the two germline ends. The CDR3 loop is CASSLGQYTEAFF. CDR3 bases read: TGTGCCAGCAGCTTAGGACAGTACACTGAA.

This clone was counted at least ten times. The CDR3 end lies 3 residues beyond the end of the read and is filled in from the germline J gene. The rearrangement joins TRBV5-1 to TRBJ2-1; 8 nucleotides line up with TRBD2. The CDR3 runs 13 residues. The germline V gene encodes CDR1 SGHRS and CDR2 YFSETQ. The V and J ends lost 4 bases and 9 bases, in that order; junction bases with no gene match: 6. The sequenced CDR3 bases are TGCGCCAGCAGCAGGGGACTAGGTGGTGAG. Translation gives CASSRGLGGE. Given in full, the CDR3 is CASSRGLGGEQFF.

This clone was seen many times. The sequenced fragment ends 3 residues before the CDR3 boundary, so the rest is inferred from the germline J gene. The chain is built from TRBV6-1 and TRBJ1-1; D is possibly TRBD1 (6 bases). CDR1 and CDR2 (germline): MNHNS, SASEGT. V was trimmed by 3 bases and J by 4 bases, leaving 12 bases between them. This CDR3 comprises 14 residues. Here the CDR3 reads CASSEQGLGTEAFF. CDR3 DNA (partial): TGTGCCAGCAGTGAGCAGGGGTTAGGCACTGAA.

There are a few counts of this clone. The read terminates 3 residues ahead of where the CDR3 ends, so the germline J gene completes it. This chain joins TRBV7-9 and TRBJ1-4; 7 bases fit TRBD1. This CDR3 contains 15 residues. The germline CDR1 and CDR2 sequences are SEHNR and FQNEAQ (reference sequence). Partial CDR3 DNA: TGTGCCAGCAGCGCAAGGACAGGAGGGAATTCACCA. Amino acids: CASSARTGGNSP. The CDR3 as a whole reads CASSARTGGNSPLFF.

Ten or more counts support this clone. From the germline J gene comes the end of the CDR3, since the read stops 3 residues before it. This sequence joins TRBV5-1 and TRBJ1-2; D is possibly TRBD1 (6 bases). V lost 2 bases to trimming and J lost 4 bases, with 15 bases between them. The CDR3 extends over 15 amino acids. CDR1 is SGHRS and CDR2 is YFSETQ in the germline V gene. Incomplete CDR3 DNA: TGCGCCAGCAGCTTTGAAGGGGGATCCGGCTATGGC. Protein product: CASSFEGGSGYG. The CDR3 in full is CASSFEGGSGYGYTF.

This clone was seen repeatedly, ten times or more. With the read ending 3 residues before the CDR3 end, the germline J gene is used to fill in that end. The V and J genes are TRBV9 and TRBJ2-5; the match to TRBD1 covers 8 bases. Per the germline V gene, CDR1 is SGDLS and CDR2 is YYNGEE. CDR3 length: 14 amino acids. J was trimmed by 2 bases and V by 3 bases; bases with no gene match: 3. Partial CDR3 DNA: TGTGCCAGCAGCGGGACAGGGAGGCAAGAGACC. Encoded protein: CASSGTGRQET. The whole CDR3 sequence is CASSGTGRQETQYF.

This clone was picked up many times. A much larger clone sits a single nucleotide away, making a read error possible. The DNA ends 3 residues before the CDR3 does, and the rest of the CDR3 is filled in from the germline J gene. The V gene is TRBV20-1, the J gene TRBJ2-3; D is perhaps TRBD1 (6 bases). Germline CDR1 and CDR2: DFQATT and SNEGSKA (reference sequence). The CDR3 extends over 14 amino acids. The part of the CDR3 DNA that was read is TGCAGTGCTAGAGATCAGGGGTTCAATCAGCCG. Translation gives CSARDQGFNQP. The entire CDR3 protein reads CSARDQGFNQPQYF.

This clone was counted many times. The DNA ends 3 residues before the CDR3 does, and the rest of the CDR3 is filled in from the germline J gene. The chain joins TRBV10-1 to TRBJ1-3; 7 nucleotides match TRBD1. V lost 8 bases and J lost 2; bases outside the gene matches: 3. The CDR3 sequence is 13 residues long. The V gene's germline CDR1 is WNHNN and CDR2 SYGVQD (reference sequence). Here the CDR3 reads CASQDRAGNTIYF. The sequenced part of the CDR3 DNA is TGCGCCAGCCAAGACAGGGCTGGAAACACC.